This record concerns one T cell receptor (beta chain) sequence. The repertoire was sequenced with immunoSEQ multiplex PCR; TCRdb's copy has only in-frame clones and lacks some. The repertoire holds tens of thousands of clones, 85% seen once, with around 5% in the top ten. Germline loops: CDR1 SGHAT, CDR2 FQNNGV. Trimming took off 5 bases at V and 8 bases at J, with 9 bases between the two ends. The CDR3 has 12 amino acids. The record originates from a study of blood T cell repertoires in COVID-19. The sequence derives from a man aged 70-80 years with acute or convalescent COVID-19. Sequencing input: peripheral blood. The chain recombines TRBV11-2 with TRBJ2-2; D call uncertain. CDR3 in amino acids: CASSGVVGELFF. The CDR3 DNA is TGTGCCAGCAGCGGAGTAGTGGGGGAGCTGTTTTTT.